This entry is about one TCR beta chain. Clones were sequenced by immunoSEQ multiplex PCR, and TCRdb holds only the in-frame ones, with some missing. The sample has some 45,000 clones; 88% are singletons. This entry is derived from a study of PD-1 blockade in classical Hodgkin lymphoma. V lost 4 bases, J lost 0 bases, and 2 bases stayed unmatched. Germline V gene sequence: CDR1 MDHEN, CDR2 SYDVKM. The CDR3 covers 14 residues. Relapses following autologous stem cell transplantation were seen in all patients, with brentuximab vedotin exposure varying. The origin of this receptor is a human donor with classical Hodgkin lymphoma. The sample here was peripheral blood mononuclear cells (PBMCs), taken at baseline. The gene calls are TRBV28 and TRBJ1-2; 7 bases match TRBD1. The CDR3 loop reads CASSSQGTNYGYTF. The CDR3 DNA sequence: TGTGCCAGCAGTTCACAGGGGACTAACTATGGCTACACCTTC.